The clone carrying this T cell receptor (beta chain) has at least ten counts. Its antigen is currently unknown. Arm-PCR of CDR3 regions with iRepertoire HTBI primers generated TCR beta libraries. Per the study methods: Taken together, the samples had 50 to 70 TRBV and approximately 13 TRBJ segments identified. MiXCR was run by TCRdb on the multiplex PCR reads, yielding one entry per CDR3 protein. The V and J calls and clone size are TCRdb's, not the authors'. The table includes 350,000 to 450,000 distinct CDR3 sequences, under 25% detected once. This sample is drawn from a study of regulatory T cells in long-lasting Graves disease. Findings of the study overall: TRBV28, TRBJ1-2 and TRBJ2-5 emerged as the favored segments in persistent disease. Accuracy was possibly reduced by small sample size.

V shed 1 base and J shed 4 bases, with 17 bases lying between them. Looked up from germline, CDR1 is SNHLY and CDR2 is FYNNEI. The CDR3 extends over 16 amino acids. The time point: persistent/refractory GD, antithyroid drugs over 5 years with positive TRAb. PBMCs provided the RNA from which the TCR library was made. Collection of peripheral blood (around 10 milliliters) was done using EDTA tubes. Here the sequenced sample was peripheral blood mononuclear cells (PBMCs), taken when the disease was refractory, from a patient treated with antithyroid drugs. The chain employs TRBV2 and TRBJ2-7; the D gene is possibly TRBD2 (5 bases). This receptor was identified in a female donor with Graves disease. The DNA of the CDR3 is TGTGCCAGCAGTGAAGACCCCGGGATAACTAGATACGAGCAGTACTTC. Protein sequence: CASSEDPGITRYEQYF.